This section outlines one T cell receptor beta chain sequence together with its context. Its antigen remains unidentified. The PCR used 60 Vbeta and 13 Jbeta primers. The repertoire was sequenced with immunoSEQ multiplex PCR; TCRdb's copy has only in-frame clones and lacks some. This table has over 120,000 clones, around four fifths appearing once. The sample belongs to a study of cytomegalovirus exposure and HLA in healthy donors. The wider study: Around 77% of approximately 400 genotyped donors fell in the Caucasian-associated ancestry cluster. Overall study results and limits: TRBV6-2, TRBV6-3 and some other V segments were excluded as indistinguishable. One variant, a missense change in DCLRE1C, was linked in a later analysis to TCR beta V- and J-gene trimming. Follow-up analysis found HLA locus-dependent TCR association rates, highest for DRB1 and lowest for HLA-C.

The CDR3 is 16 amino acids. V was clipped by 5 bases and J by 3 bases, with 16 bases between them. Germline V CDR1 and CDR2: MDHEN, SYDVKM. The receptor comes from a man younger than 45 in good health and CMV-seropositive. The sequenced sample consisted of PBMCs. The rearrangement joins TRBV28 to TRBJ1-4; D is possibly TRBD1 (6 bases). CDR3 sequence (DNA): TGTGCCAGCAGTGCCGCCACAGGGTCGGCTAATGAAAAACTGTTTTTT. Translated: CASSAATGSANEKLFF.